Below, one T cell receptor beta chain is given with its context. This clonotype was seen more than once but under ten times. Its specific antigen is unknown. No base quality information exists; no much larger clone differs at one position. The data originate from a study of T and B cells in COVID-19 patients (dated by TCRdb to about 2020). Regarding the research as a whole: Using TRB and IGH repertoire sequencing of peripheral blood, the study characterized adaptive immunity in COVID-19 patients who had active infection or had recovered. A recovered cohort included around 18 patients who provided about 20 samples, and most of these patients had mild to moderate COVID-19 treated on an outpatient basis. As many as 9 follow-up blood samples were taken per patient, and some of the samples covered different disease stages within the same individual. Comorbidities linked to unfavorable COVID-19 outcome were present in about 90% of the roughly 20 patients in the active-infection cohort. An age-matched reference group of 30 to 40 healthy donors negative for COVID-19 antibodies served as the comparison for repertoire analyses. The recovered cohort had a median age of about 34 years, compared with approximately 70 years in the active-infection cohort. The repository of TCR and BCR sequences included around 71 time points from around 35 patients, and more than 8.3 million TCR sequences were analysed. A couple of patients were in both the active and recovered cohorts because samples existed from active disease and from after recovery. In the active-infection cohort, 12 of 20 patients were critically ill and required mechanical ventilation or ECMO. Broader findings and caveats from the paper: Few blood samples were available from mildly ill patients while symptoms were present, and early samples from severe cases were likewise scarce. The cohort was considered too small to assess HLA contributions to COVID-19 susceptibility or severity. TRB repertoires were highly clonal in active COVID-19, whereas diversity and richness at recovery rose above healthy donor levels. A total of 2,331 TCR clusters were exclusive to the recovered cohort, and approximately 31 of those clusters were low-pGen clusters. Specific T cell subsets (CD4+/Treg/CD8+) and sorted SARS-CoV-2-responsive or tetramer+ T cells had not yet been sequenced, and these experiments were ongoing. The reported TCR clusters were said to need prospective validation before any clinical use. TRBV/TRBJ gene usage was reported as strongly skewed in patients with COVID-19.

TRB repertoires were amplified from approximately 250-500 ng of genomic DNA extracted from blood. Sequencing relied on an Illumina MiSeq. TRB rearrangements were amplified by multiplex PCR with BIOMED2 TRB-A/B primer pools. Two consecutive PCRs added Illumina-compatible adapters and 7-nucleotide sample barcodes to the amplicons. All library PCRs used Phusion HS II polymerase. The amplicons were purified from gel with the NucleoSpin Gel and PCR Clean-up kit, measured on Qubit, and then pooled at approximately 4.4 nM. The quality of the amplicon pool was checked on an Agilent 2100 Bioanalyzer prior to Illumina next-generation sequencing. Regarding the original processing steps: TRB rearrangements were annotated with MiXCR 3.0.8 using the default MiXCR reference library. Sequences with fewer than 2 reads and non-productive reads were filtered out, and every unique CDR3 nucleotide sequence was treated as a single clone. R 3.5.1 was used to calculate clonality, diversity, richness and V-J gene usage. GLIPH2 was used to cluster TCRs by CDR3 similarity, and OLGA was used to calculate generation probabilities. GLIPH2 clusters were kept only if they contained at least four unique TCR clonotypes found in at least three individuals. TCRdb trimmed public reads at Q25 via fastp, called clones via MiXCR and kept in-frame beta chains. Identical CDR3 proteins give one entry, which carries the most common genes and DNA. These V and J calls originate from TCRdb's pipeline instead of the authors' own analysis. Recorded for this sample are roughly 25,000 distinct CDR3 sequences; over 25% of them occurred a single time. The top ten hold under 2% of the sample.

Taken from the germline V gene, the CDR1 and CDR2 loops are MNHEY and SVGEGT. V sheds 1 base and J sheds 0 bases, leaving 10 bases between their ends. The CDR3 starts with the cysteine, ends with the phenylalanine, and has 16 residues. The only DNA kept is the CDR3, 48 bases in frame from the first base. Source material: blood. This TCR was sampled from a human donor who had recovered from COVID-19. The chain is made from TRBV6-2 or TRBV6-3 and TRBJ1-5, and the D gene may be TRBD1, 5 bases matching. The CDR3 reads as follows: CASSYFGRVSNQPQHF. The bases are TGTGCCAGCAGTTACTTTGGCAGGGTTAGCAATCAGCCCCAGCATTTT.